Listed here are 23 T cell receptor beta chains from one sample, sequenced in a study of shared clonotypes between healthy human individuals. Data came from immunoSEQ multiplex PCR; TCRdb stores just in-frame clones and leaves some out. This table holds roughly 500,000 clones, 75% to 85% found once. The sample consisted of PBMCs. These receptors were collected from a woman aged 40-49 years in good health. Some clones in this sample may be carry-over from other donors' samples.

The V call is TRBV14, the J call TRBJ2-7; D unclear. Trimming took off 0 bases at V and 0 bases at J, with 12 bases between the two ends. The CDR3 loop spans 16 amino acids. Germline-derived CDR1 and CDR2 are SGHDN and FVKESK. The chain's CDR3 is CASSQEIAGLSYEQYF. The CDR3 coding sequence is TGTGCCAGCAGCCAAGAAATCGCAGGCCTCTCCTACGAGCAGTACTTC. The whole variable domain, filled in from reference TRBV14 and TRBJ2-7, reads EAGVTQFPSHSVIEKGQTVTLRCDPISGHDNLYWYRRVMGKEIKFLLHFVKESKQDESGMPNNRFLAERTGGTYSTLKVQPAELEDSGVYFCASSQEIAGLSYEQYFGPGTRLTVT.

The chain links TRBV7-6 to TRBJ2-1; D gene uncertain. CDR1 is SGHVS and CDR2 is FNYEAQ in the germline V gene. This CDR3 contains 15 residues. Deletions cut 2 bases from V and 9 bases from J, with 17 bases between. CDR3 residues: CASSLHDSRSGEQFF. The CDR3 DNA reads TGTGCCAGCAGCTTACACGACTCACGTTCAGGTGAGCAGTTCTTC.

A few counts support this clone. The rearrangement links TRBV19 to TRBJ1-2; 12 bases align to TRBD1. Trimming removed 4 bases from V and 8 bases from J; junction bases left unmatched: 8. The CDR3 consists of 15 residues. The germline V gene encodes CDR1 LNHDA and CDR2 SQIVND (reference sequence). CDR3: CASSNSGQGASGYTF. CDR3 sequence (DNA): TGTGCCAGTAGTAACTCGGGACAGGGGGCCTCGGGCTACACCTTC.

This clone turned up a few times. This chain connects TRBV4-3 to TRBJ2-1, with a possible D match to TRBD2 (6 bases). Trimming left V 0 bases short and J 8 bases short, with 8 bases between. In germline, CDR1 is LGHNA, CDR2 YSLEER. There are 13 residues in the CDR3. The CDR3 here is CASSQDGGYEQFF. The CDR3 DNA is TGCGCCAGCAGCCAAGATGGGGGGTATGAGCAGTTCTTC.

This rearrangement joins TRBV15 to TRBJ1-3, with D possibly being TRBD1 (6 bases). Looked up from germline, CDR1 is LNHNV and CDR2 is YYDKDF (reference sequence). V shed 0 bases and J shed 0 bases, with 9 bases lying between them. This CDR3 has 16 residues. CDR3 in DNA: TGTGCCACCAGCAGAGATTACAGGGACTCTGGAAACACCATATATTTT. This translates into CATSRDYRDSGNTIYF.

The CDR3 DNA reads as TGTGCCAGCATTGGCGGGGGGCACTCCTACGAGCAGTACTTC. Protein: CASIGGGHSYEQYF. This chain links TRBV28 with TRBJ2-7; 8 bases match TRBD2. Germline V CDR1 and CDR2: MDHEN, SYDVKM. This CDR3 spans 14 amino acids. Losses at the gene ends were 7 bases for V and 0 bases for J; bases not matched to a gene: 5.

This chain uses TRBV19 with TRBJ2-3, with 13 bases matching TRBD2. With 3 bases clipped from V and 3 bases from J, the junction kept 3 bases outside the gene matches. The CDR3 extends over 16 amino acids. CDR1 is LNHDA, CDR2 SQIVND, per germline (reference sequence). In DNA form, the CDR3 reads TGTGCCAGTAGTATTGGGGGACTAGCGGGAACAGATACGCAGTATTTT. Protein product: CASSIGGLAGTDTQYF.

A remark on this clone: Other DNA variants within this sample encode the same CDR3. CDR3 loop: CASSYVDEQFF. The CDR3 DNA reads TGTGCCAGCAGTTACGTTGATGAGCAGTTCTTC. The rearrangement links TRBV6-6 to TRBJ2-1; D gene unclear. Trimming took off 2 bases at V and 8 bases at J, with 4 bases between the two ends. This CDR3 comprises 11 residues. CDR1 MNHNY and CDR2 SVGAGI come from the germline V gene (reference sequence).

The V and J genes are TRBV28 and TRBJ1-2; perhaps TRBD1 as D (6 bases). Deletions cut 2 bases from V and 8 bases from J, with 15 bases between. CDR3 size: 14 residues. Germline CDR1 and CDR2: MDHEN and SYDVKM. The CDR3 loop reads CASSLGQGLRGYTF. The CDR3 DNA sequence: TGTGCCAGCAGTTTAGGGCAGGGGCTTCGGGGCTACACCTTC.

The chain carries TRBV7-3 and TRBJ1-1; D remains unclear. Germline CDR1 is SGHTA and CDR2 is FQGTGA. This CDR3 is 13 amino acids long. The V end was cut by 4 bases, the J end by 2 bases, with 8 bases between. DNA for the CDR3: TGTGCCAGCAGCTCCGACGGAAACACTGAAGCTTTCTTT. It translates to CASSSDGNTEAFF.

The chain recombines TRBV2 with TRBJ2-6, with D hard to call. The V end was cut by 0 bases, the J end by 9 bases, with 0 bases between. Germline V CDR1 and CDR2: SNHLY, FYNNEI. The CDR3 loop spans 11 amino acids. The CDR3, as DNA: TGTGCCAGCAGTGAAGCCAACGTCCTGACTTTC. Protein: CASSEANVLTF.

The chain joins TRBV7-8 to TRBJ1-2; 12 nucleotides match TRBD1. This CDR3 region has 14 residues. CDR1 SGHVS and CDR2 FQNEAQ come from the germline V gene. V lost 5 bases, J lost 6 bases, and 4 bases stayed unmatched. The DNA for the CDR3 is TGTGCCAGCAGCAAGGGACAGGGGGCAAATGGCTACACCTTC. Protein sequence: CASSKGQGANGYTF.

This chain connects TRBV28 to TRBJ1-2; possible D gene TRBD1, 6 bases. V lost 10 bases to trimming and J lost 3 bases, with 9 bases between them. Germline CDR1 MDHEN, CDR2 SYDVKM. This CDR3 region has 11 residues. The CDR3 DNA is TGTGCCACAGGGACACACTATGGCTACACCTTC. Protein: CATGTHYGYTF.

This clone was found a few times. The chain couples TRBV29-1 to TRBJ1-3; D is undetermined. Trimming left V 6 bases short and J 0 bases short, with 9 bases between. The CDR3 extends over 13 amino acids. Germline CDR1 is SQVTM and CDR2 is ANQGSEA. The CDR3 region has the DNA TGCAGCGTAACCGTTTTCTCTGGAAACACCATATATTTT. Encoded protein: CSVTVFSGNTIYF.

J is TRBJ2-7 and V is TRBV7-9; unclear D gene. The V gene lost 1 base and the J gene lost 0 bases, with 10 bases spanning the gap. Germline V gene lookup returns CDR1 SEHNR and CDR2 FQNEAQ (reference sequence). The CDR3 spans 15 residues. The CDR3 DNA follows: TGTGCCAGCAGCTTAGATCATTGGAGCTCCTACGAGCAGTACTTC. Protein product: CASSLDHWSSYEQYF.

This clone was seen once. CDR3 region: CASRPPVQGLNEKLFF. In DNA form, the CDR3 reads TGTGCCAGCAGACCTCCCGTCCAGGGGCTTAATGAAAAACTGTTTTTT. The chain employs TRBV2 and TRBJ1-4, with D possibly being TRBD1 (6 bases). Deletions cut 6 bases from V and 4 bases from J, with 18 bases between. The CDR3 is 16 residues long. Germline V lookup: CDR1 SNHLY, CDR2 FYNNEI.

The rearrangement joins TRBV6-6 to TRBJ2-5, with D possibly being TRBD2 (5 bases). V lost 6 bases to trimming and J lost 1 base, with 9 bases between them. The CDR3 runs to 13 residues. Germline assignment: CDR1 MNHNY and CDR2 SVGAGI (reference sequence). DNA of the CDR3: TGTGCCAGCAGAGGACTGACCCAAGAGACCCAGTACTTC. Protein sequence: CASRGLTQETQYF.

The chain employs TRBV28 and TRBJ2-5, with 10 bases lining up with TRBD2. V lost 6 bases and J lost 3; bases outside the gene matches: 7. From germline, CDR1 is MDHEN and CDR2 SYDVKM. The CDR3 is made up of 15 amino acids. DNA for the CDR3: TGTGCCAGCAGAAAAGCGGGAGGGCAGGAAGAGACCCAGTACTTC. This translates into CASRKAGGQEETQYF.

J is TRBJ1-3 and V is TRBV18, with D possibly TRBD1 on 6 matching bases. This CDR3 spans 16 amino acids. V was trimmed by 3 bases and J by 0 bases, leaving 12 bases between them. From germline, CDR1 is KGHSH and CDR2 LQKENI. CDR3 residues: CASSPGTSSSGNTIYF. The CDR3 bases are TGTGCCAGCTCACCTGGGACATCGAGCTCTGGAAACACCATATATTTT.

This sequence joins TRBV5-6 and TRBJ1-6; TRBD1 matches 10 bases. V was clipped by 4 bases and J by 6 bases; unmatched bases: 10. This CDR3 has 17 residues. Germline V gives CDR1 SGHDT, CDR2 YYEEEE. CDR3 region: CASSRDRQGASNSPLHF. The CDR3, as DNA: TGTGCCAGCAGCCGCGATCGACAGGGGGCTAGTAATTCACCCCTCCACTTT. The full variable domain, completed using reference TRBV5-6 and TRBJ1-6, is DAGVTQSPTHLIKTRGQQVTLRCSPKSGHDTVSWYQQALGQGPQFIFQYYEEEERQRGNFPDRFSGHQFPNYSSELNVNALLLGDSALYLCASSRDRQGASNSPLHFGNGTRLTVT.

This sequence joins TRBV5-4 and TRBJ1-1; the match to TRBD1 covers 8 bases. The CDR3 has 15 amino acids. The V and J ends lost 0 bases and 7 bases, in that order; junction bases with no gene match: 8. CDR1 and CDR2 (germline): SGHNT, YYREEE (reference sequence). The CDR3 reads CASSLAGDRGGEAFF. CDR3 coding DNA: TGTGCCAGCAGCTTGGCCGGTGACAGGGGTGGTGAAGCTTTCTTT. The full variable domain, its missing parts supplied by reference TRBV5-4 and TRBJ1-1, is ETGVTQSPTHLIKTRGQQVTLRCSSQSGHNTVSWYQQALGQGPQFIFQYYREEENGRGNFPPRFSGLQFPNYSSELNVNALELDDSALYLCASSLAGDRGGEAFFGQGTRLTVV.

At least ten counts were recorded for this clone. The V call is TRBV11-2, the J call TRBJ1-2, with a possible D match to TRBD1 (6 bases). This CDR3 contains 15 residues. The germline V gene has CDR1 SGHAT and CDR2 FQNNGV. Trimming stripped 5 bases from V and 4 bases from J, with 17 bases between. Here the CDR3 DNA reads TGTGCCAGCAGCCCCACTATCGGACAGAGCTATGGCTACACCTTC. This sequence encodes CASSPTIGQSYGYTF.

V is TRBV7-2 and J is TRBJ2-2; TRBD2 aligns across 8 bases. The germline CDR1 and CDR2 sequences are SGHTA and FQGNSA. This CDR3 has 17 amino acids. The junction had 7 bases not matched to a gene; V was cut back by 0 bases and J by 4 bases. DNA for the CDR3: TGTGCCAGCAGCTTAGCGGGACTAGGACATTCCACCGGGGAGCTGTTTTTT. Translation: CASSLAGLGHSTGELFF.